These T cell receptor beta chains were read from a single sample in a study of T cells in Graves' hyperthyroidism and ophthalmopathy. From the multiplex PCR reads, TCRdb called clonotypes with MiXCR, one entry per CDR3 protein. In the table there are a few hundred thousand distinct CDR3 sequences, about a sixth of which are singletons. The sequencing sample was made of blood. These receptors were obtained from a woman in her forties with Graves' ophthalmopathy. The CDR3 runs from the conserved cysteine through the conserved F or W. Each record gives: clone size, V gene, CDR3 protein. The size of a clone is reported for some rows only, either as once, few or many, or as a class for expanded clones.

many TRBV9 CASSVGGQGETQYF
many TRBV6-5 CASSYSSPRTSQPQHF
. TRBV6-2/TRBV6-3 CASSYYVRVDGYNF
. TRBV6-1 CASSAAEREGSEQYF
many TRBV15 CATKRERGVNQPQHF
many TRBV12-3/TRBV12-4 CASTILNQPQHF
many TRBV2 CASKGTGGVGTQYF
. TRBV6-1 CASRPGQGEYGYTF
many TRBV28 CASSLAGTIYEQYF
many TRBV7-2 CASTPGQANTEAFF
many TRBV20-1 CSAALGQGEDTQYF
. TRBV20-1 CSASSFGGAGELFF
few TRBV6-1 CASSPTGTSGSSYEQYF
. TRBV29-1 CSASQDRGNGYTF
. TRBV28 CASSLFEGADYGYTF
many TRBV12-3/TRBV12-4 CASSLYRDRVGEQYF
many TRBV6-1 CASTPRGVSSGNTIYF
. TRBV28 CASSLWTSLSNTEAFF
many TRBV20-1 CSARTVVAKNIQYF
many TRBV20-1 CSARDLGEKLFF
many TRBV10-3 CAISETKQSGELFF
many TRBV7-8 CASSLVGTLVGETQYF
many TRBV27 CASSFSASYGYTF
. TRBV6-5 CASSYSTGANTGELFF
many TRBV20-1 CSAPPYRAQETQYF
many TRBV28 CASSFPLSGSYEQYF
. TRBV9 CASSVALTGDPTDTQYF
many TRBV16 CASNPAGTLAKNIQYF
many TRBV7-6 CASSPGGGYSPNEQYF
many TRBV6-1 CASSGYRKGSNYEQYF
many TRBV20-1 CTARVVGLYEQYF
few TRBV6-1 CASSPSGESYEQYF
once TRBV2 CASTRGSATEAFF
many TRBV6-5 CASSRAGHYTF
many TRBV27 CASSIQGQHNSPLHF
many TRBV6-5 CASTRGISYEQYF